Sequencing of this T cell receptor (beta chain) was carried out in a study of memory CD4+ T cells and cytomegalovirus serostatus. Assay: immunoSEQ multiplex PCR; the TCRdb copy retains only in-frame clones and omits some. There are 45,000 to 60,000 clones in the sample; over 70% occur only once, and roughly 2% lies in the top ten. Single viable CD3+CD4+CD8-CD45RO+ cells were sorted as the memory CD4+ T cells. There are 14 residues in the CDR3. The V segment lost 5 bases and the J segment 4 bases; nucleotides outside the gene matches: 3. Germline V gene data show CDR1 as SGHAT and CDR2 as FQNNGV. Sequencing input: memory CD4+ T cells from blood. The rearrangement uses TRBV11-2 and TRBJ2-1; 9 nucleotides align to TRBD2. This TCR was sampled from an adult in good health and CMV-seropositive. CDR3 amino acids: CASSLAGLYNEQFF. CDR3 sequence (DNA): TGTGCCAGCAGCCTAGCGGGGCTATACAATGAGCAGTTCTTC.